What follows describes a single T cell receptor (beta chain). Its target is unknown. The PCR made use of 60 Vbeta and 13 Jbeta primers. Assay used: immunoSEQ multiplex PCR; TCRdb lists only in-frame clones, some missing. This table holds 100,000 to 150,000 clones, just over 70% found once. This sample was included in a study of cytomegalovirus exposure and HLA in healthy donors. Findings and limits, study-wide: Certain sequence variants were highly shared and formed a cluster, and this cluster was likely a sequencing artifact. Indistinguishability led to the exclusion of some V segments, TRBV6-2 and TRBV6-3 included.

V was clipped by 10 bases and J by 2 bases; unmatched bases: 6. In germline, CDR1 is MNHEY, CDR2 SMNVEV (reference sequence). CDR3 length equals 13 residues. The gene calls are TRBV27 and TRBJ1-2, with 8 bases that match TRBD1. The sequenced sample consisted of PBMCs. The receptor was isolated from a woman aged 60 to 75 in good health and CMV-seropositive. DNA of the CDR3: TGTGCCACAGGGTGGACAGGGAACTATGGCTACACCTTC. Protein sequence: CATGWTGNYGYTF.